This TCR beta chain was sequenced for a study of CD8 T cells in Susac syndrome. Reverse transcription of about 0.5 to 1 ug RNA was performed with random hexamers. TCRdb reprocessed the immunoSEQ multiplex PCR reads via MiXCR and lists one record per CDR3 protein. The top ten hold around 0.14% of the sample, which has 150,000 to 200,000 distinct CDR3 sequences, about 94% seen once. The CDR3 extends over 14 amino acids. Trimming removed 5 bases at V and 8 bases at J, with 19 bases between. Per the germline V gene, CDR1 is GTSNPN and CDR2 is SVGIG (reference sequence). Sequenced input: CD4+ T cells from PBMCs. The TCR comes from a human donor in good health. The chain carries TRBV30 and TRBJ2-1; D perhaps matches TRBD1 (6 bases). CDR3 sequence (DNA): TGTGCCTGGGCCACCCGGACAGAGAGGGATGAGCAGTTCTTC. Translating it yields CAWATRTERDEQFF.